This entry concerns a single T cell receptor beta chain. Its binding antigen is unknown. No quality values exist for individual bases; no much larger clone is one base distant. The sequencing machine was an Illumina HiSeq 2500. Quantitative 5'-RACE with molecular barcodes was the method used to prepare the TCR beta libraries. As for the authors' bioinformatics: Disease-linked TCR variants were identified with a new computational method built on a probabilistic model of VDJ rearrangement. The public reads were quality trimmed at Q25 with fastp and then assembled into clones with MiXCR by TCRdb, keeping productive beta chains. Merged by CDR3 protein, the rows form single entries marked with the most common genes and DNA. TCRdb, rather than the study authors, made the V and J calls. In this sample the table shows approximately 300,000 distinct CDR3 sequences, roughly 8% of which occur a single time. The ten largest account for about 14% of the sample.

This sample is drawn from a study of CD8 T cells in ankylosing spondylitis listed by TCRdb under 2017. With respect to the entire study: To find TCR variants linked to disease, the study profiled T cell receptor beta repertoires in ankylosing spondylitis patients and healthy donors. The whole study cohort included some 100 healthy donors and around 25 ankylosing spondylitis patients. Peripheral blood was sampled, and synovial fluid was additionally collected from ankylosing spondylitis patients. The paper as a whole reports these results and caveats: The disease-linked clones had a CD8+ phenotype and were found at relatively low frequencies in peripheral blood. Significant enrichment of the disease-linked clones was reported in matched synovial fluid samples from ankylosing spondylitis patients. A TCR beta motif of fewer than 10 highly homologous amino acid variants appeared characteristic of blood from ankylosing spondylitis patients. Some motif variants had previously been reported in the synovial fluid and blood of reactive arthritis patients, which suggests shared mechanisms of disease initiation.

V and J are trimmed by 4 bases and 2 bases, and the gene matches miss 4 bases of the junction. According to the germline V gene (reference sequence), CDR1 reads SEHNR and CDR2 reads FQNEAQ. The CDR3 runs 15 amino acids, cysteine and phenylalanine included. The retained sequence is limited to the CDR3, 45 bases, with the frame set at the first base. The sequence came from a male donor with ankylosing spondylitis. Sequenced input: blood, either unsorted or a sorted T cell fraction (not recorded which). The sequence is built from TRBV7-9 and TRBJ2-7, and TRBD2 matches 11 of the central bases. For the CDR3, the sequence is CASSSTSGSPYEQYF. The sequence in DNA is TGTGCCAGCAGCTCTACTAGCGGGAGTCCCTACGAGCAGTACTTC.